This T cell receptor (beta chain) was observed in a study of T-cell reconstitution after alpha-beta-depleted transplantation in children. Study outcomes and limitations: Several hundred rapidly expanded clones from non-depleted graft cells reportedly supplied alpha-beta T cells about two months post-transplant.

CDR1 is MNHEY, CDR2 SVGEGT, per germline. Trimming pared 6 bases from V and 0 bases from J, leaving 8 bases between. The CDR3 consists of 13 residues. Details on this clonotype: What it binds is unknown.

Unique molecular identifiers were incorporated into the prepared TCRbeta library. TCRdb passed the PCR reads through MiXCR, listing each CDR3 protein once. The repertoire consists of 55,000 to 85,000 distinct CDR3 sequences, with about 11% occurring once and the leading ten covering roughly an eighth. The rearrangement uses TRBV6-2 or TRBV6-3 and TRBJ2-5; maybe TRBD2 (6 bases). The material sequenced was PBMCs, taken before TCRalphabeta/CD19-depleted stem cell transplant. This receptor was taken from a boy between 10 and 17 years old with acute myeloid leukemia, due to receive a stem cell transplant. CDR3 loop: CASRSGYQETQYF. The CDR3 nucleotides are TGTGCCAGCAGAAGCGGGTACCAAGAGACCCAGTACTTC.